Presented here are 30 T cell receptor beta chains from one specimen sequenced in a study of blood T cell repertoires in COVID-19. Measured with immunoSEQ multiplex PCR; TCRdb has only the in-frame clones, and not every one. The table lists about 120,000 clones, approximately 79% of them singletons, with about 2.7% in the top ten. Sample: peripheral blood. All receptors come from a middle-aged man with acute or convalescent COVID-19.

This clone was seen more than once but under ten times. The J gene is TRBJ2-1, the V gene TRBV7-9, with D possibly TRBD1 on 5 matching bases. The CDR3 consists of 12 residues. The germline V gene has CDR1 SEHNR and CDR2 FQNEAQ (reference sequence). The V gene lost 6 bases and the J gene lost 11 bases, with 14 bases spanning the gap. CDR3 in amino acids: CASRRAKDKQFF. As DNA, the CDR3 is TGTGCCAGCAGACGCGCTAAGGACAAGCAGTTCTTC.

The V call is TRBV6-5, the J call TRBJ2-7, with TRBD2 identical over 12 bases. Germline loops: CDR1 MNHEY, CDR2 SVGAGI. The trim removed 0 bases at V and 3 bases at J, leaving 0 bases unmatched. The CDR3 sequence is 15 residues long. The CDR3 reads CASSYSTSGSYEQYF. CDR3 DNA sequence: TGTGCCAGCAGTTACTCGACTAGCGGGAGCTACGAGCAGTACTTC.

The chain combines TRBV2 with TRBJ2-7; D possibly corresponds to TRBD1 (6 bases). V was clipped by 6 bases and J by 2 bases, with 17 bases between them. CDR3 length: 15 residues. The germline V gene has CDR1 SNHLY and CDR2 FYNNEI. The CDR3 DNA is TGTGCCAGCAGGGAGTTCGTAGACAGGCCCTACGAGCAGTACTTC. It codes for CASREFVDRPYEQYF.

This clone was observed a single time. The chain couples TRBV15 to TRBJ1-2, with TRBD1 as a possible D gene (5 bases). CDR1 and CDR2 from the germline V gene are LNHNV and YYDKDF (reference sequence). Trimming stripped 7 bases from V and 0 bases from J, with 15 bases between. CDR3 length: 15 amino acids. CDR3 loop: CATMADIGANYGYTF. The DNA of the CDR3 is TGTGCCACCATGGCGGACATTGGGGCTAACTATGGCTACACCTTC.

This chain connects TRBV6-5 to TRBJ1-1; the match to TRBD1 covers 7 bases. Germline CDR1 MNHEY, CDR2 SVGAGI. V shed 0 bases, J shed 1 base, and the junction held 2 bases outside the gene matches. The CDR3 spans 15 residues. This chain's CDR3 is CASSYSWTGNTEAFF. Here the CDR3 DNA reads TGTGCCAGCAGTTACTCGTGGACAGGGAACACTGAAGCTTTCTTT.

At least ten counts were recorded for this clone. The V call is TRBV2, the J call TRBJ1-2; D is perhaps TRBD1 (5 bases). This CDR3 is 15 amino acids long. V was clipped by 2 bases and J by 4 bases, with 14 bases between them. CDR1 SNHLY and CDR2 FYNNEI come from the germline V gene. CDR3 bases: TGTGCCAGCAGTGAATGGCCAGGCGGGACCTATGGCTACACCTTC. Translated, it gives CASSEWPGGTYGYTF.

V gene TRBV30 combines with J gene TRBJ1-5; 9 nucleotides match TRBD1. There are 16 residues in the CDR3. J was trimmed by 4 bases and V by 2 bases; bases with no gene match: 9. Germline CDR1 reads GTSNPN; CDR2 reads SVGIG (reference sequence). DNA of the CDR3: TGTGCCTGGAGTCCCTCCGCGGACAGGGGTAATCAGCCCCAGCATTTT. It codes for CAWSPSADRGNQPQHF.

This clone appeared once. The chain carries TRBV4-1 and TRBJ2-4; D ambiguous. The CDR3 extends over 15 amino acids. Trimming cost V 4 bases and J 0 bases, with 10 bases left between them. The germline V gene has CDR1 MGHRA and CDR2 YSYEKL. CDR3 sequence: CASSLEAVAKNIQYF. In DNA form, the CDR3 reads TGCGCCAGCAGCCTCGAGGCAGTAGCCAAAAACATTCAGTACTTC.

The CDR3 sequence: CASSRQGYSNQPQHF. The CDR3 DNA follows: TGTGCCAGCAGTAGGCAGGGCTATAGCAATCAGCCCCAGCATTTT. The chain combines TRBV27 with TRBJ1-5, with D perhaps TRBD1 (5 bases). The CDR3 loop spans 15 amino acids. With 5 bases removed from V and 0 bases from J, the gap between germline ends came to 11 bases. The germline V gene encodes CDR1 MNHEY and CDR2 SMNVEV (reference sequence).

The V gene is TRBV2, the J gene TRBJ1-2; tentative D call: TRBD1 (5 bases). The germline V gene encodes CDR1 SNHLY and CDR2 FYNNEI. The V end was cut by 7 bases, the J end by 4 bases, with 10 bases between. The CDR3 loop spans 12 amino acids. CDR3 DNA sequence: TGTGCCAGCAACGACAGCCCCTATGGCTACACCTTC. This encodes CASNDSPYGYTF.

Only a few counts were recorded for this clone. This chain connects TRBV10-3 to TRBJ2-3; the match to TRBD2 covers 8 bases. The V and J ends lost 5 bases and 2 bases, in that order; junction bases with no gene match: 6. The CDR3 is 15 amino acids. Germline assignment: CDR1 ENHRY and CDR2 SYGVKD. The CDR3 DNA reads TGTGCCATCAGTAATAGCGGGGCGACCACAGATACGCAGTATTTT. Amino acids: CAISNSGATTDTQYF.

This clone was seen a single time. The V call is TRBV11-3, the J call TRBJ2-1; 15 bases agree with TRBD2. The length of the CDR3 is 17 residues. V lost 5 bases and J lost 5; bases outside the gene matches: 7. The germline V gene has CDR1 SGHNT and CDR2 YENEEA. CDR3 residues: CASSAGLAGGPDNEQFF. In nucleotides, the CDR3 is TGTGCCAGCAGCGCCGGACTAGCGGGAGGGCCAGACAATGAGCAGTTCTTC.

This clone was seen a handful of times. The J gene is TRBJ1-2, the V gene TRBV6-5; TRBD1 aligns across 11 bases. The CDR3 has 15 residues. Trimming removed 5 bases from V and 7 bases from J; junction bases left unmatched: 9. In germline, CDR1 is MNHEY, CDR2 SVGAGI. CDR3 bases: TGTGCCAGCAGTACATGGACAGGGGGCAAGGGTGGCTACACCTTC. As protein: CASSTWTGGKGGYTF.

The chain links TRBV9 to TRBJ2-2; TRBD1 aligns across 7 bases. The germline CDR1 and CDR2 sequences are SGDLS and YYNGEE. CDR3 size: 16 residues. Unmatched junction bases numbered 7, after V lost 4 bases and J lost 1 base. CDR3 coding DNA: TGTGCCAGCAGCCAACGGGACAGACTGAACACCGGGGAGCTGTTTTTT. Its translation is CASSQRDRLNTGELFF.

The CDR3 is CASRPYRGSSPLHF. The CDR3 region has the DNA TGTGCCAGCAGACCATACAGGGGCAGTTCACCCCTCCACTTT. This rearrangement joins TRBV28 to TRBJ1-6, with 7 bases lining up with TRBD1. V trimming: 6 bases; J trimming: 9 bases; junction bases outside the gene matches: 8. The CDR3 is made up of 14 amino acids. Germline assignment: CDR1 MDHEN and CDR2 SYDVKM.

The genes are TRBV11-2 and TRBJ1-2; D call uncertain. The CDR3 runs 13 residues. Germline-derived CDR1 and CDR2 are SGHAT and FQNNGV. Trimming cost V 0 bases and J 5 bases, with 7 bases left between them. The CDR3 coding sequence is TGTGCCAGCAGCTTAGATTACGAGTATGGCTACACCTTC. Residues: CASSLDYEYGYTF. The variable domain in full, with the rest retrieved from reference TRBV11-2 and TRBJ1-2, is EAGVAQSPRYKIIEKRQSVAFWCNPISGHATLYWYQQILGQGPKLLIQFQNNGVVDDSQLPKDRFSAERLKGVDSTLKIQPAKLEDSAVYLCASSLDYEYGYTFGSGTRLTVV.

The V gene is TRBV18, the J gene TRBJ1-2, with D maybe TRBD1 (5 bases). The CDR3 covers 16 residues. V was trimmed by 2 bases and J by 2 bases, leaving 15 bases between them. Germline V gene sequence: CDR1 KGHSH, CDR2 LQKENI. The CDR3, as DNA: TGTGCCAGCTCACCAACGGGGGAACAAAGAAACTATGGCTACACCTTC. Its translation is CASSPTGEQRNYGYTF.

The genes are TRBV6-6 and TRBJ2-7; 12 bases match TRBD1. Germline V gene sequence: CDR1 MNHNY, CDR2 SVGAGI (reference sequence). The V and J ends lost 0 bases and 5 bases, in that order; junction bases with no gene match: 5. The CDR3 is 16 amino acids. The chain's CDR3 is CASSYSKGQGADEQYF. Here the CDR3 DNA reads TGTGCCAGCAGTTACTCGAAGGGACAGGGGGCTGACGAGCAGTACTTC.

The genes are TRBV6-5 and TRBJ1-4; 7 nucleotides agree with TRBD1. With V trimmed by 6 bases and J by 7 bases, 8 bases remained unmatched. Germline assignment: CDR1 MNHEY and CDR2 SVGAGI. The CDR3 has 14 amino acids. DNA for the CDR3: TGTGCCAGCAGCCACCAGGGGGGAGGTGAAAAACTGTTTTTT. Protein sequence: CASSHQGGGEKLFF.

This sequence joins TRBV9 and TRBJ2-1; the D is unclear. The CDR3 runs 17 residues. The V end was cut by 0 bases, the J end by 0 bases, with 13 bases between. Germline assignment: CDR1 SGDLS and CDR2 YYNGEE. The CDR3 nucleotides are TGTGCCAGCAGCGTAGGCAGGAAAAAGAGCTCCTACAATGAGCAGTTCTTC. Protein sequence: CASSVGRKKSSYNEQFF.

The chain joins TRBV6-5 to TRBJ2-5; 9 bases fit TRBD2. V trimming: 8 bases; J trimming: 4 bases; junction bases outside the gene matches: 5. The CDR3 is 13 amino acids. CDR1 MNHEY and CDR2 SVGAGI come from the germline V gene. The CDR3 loop reads CASGLAGTETQYF. CDR3 sequence (DNA): TGTGCCAGCGGGCTAGCGGGGACAGAGACCCAGTACTTC.

This clone was seen more than once but under ten times. The chain links TRBV28 to TRBJ1-6; 8 bases map to TRBD1. The CDR3 runs 16 residues. With 8 bases clipped from V and 8 bases from J, the junction kept 14 bases outside the gene matches. Per the germline V gene, CDR1 is MDHEN and CDR2 is SYDVKM. CDR3 residues: CASQTPPGQVDSPLHF. CDR3 nucleotide sequence: TGTGCCAGCCAAACCCCTCCGGGACAGGTTGATTCACCCCTCCACTTT.

This chain connects TRBV18 to TRBJ1-2, with 9 positions matching TRBD1. Germline V CDR1 and CDR2: KGHSH, LQKENI. The CDR3 loop spans 14 amino acids. Unmatched junction bases numbered 3, after V lost 2 bases and J lost 5 bases. The CDR3 loop reads CASSPMGQGYGYTF. The CDR3 bases are TGTGCCAGCTCACCAATGGGACAGGGATATGGCTACACCTTC.

This chain links TRBV4-1 with TRBJ1-4; D call uncertain. The germline V gene encodes CDR1 MGHRA and CDR2 YSYEKL. V lost 4 bases to trimming and J lost 7 bases, with 25 bases between them. The CDR3 has 18 residues. The CDR3 is CASSPHAIIRDTGEKLFF. DNA for the CDR3: TGCGCCAGCAGCCCTCATGCTATAATCCGGGATACGGGTGAAAAACTGTTTTTT.

The sample holds one count of this clone. The J gene is TRBJ2-4, the V gene TRBV10-3; no firm D call. This CDR3 has 16 amino acids. V lost 0 bases, J lost 3 bases, and 12 bases lay in between. Germline assignment: CDR1 ENHRY and CDR2 SYGVKD. The CDR3 DNA reads TGTGCCATCAGTGAGTCTGAAGCCGAGTACAAAAACATTCAGTACTTC. Amino acid sequence: CAISESEAEYKNIQYF.

The CDR3 DNA follows: TGTGCCAGCAGCCTCAACCGGGACTTACCTTACGAGCAGTACTTC. This codes for CASSLNRDLPYEQYF. This rearrangement joins TRBV27 to TRBJ2-7, with D maybe TRBD2 (6 bases). The CDR3 runs to 15 residues. The germline gives CDR1 MNHEY, CDR2 SMNVEV (reference sequence). V gave up 6 bases and J gave up 4 bases, with 19 bases separating them.

This clone appeared a few times. The chain joins TRBV9 to TRBJ2-1; 8 nucleotides match TRBD1. The CDR3 covers 15 residues. Germline CDR1 and CDR2: SGDLS and YYNGEE. J was trimmed by 2 bases and V by 1 base; bases with no gene match: 2. CDR3 coding DNA: TGTGCCAGCAGCGTAAAGGGACAGGCCTACAATGAGCAGTTCTTC. Protein product: CASSVKGQAYNEQFF.

V and J are TRBV10-3 and TRBJ2-1; D is unresolved. CDR1 and CDR2 from the germline V gene are ENHRY and SYGVKD. With 3 bases removed from V and 8 bases from J, the gap between germline ends came to 8 bases. The CDR3 length is 12 residues. Written as DNA, the CDR3 is TGTGCCATCAGTGAACAGACGGATGAGCAGTTCTTC. Protein: CAISEQTDEQFF.

The table lists this clone with a few counts. This chain links TRBV2 with TRBJ2-7, with TRBD2 matching 7 bases. CDR3 length equals 14 residues. The V segment lost 3 bases and the J segment 5 bases; nucleotides outside the gene matches: 7. CDR1 is SNHLY, CDR2 FYNNEI, per germline. Here the CDR3 reads CASSERGKAHEQYF. As DNA, the CDR3 is TGTGCCAGCAGTGAGCGGGGGAAGGCGCACGAGCAGTACTTC.

The rearrangement links TRBV6-4 to TRBJ2-3; the D is unclear. The germline CDR1 and CDR2 sequences are MRHNA and SNTAGT. The CDR3 loop spans 14 amino acids. V lost 7 bases and J 0 bases, leaving 11 bases between the germline ends. The CDR3 DNA reads TGTGCCAGCAAGGCTAGTATGAGCACAGATACGCAGTATTTT. Translated, it gives CASKASMSTDTQYF.